The 6 T cell receptor beta chains below all came from one sample that was sequenced in a study of blood T cells in healthy people across ages. Primers used in a second PCR of roughly 7 to 12 cycles were a sample-barcoded 5' primer and a J-beta primer mix. Each CDR3 protein gets one entry after TCRdb re-called the 5' RACE reads with MiXCR. The sample consists of around 520,000 distinct CDR3 sequences, about 26% of them appearing once. The data also belong to a second study, concerning T cells of mothers and their children.

The sequencing sample was made of blood. These receptors came from a boy younger than 10 in good health.

The genes are TRBV7-6 and TRBJ2-1; D is tentatively TRBD1 or TRBD2 (6 bases each). Germline values: CDR1 SGHVS, CDR2 FNYEAQ. The CDR3 is 14 amino acids. Trimming took 1 base from V and 8 from J, leaving 12 bases between them. CDR3 residues: CASSLGGKGDEQFF. DNA of the CDR3: TGTGCCAGCAGCTTAGGCGGGAAGGGGGATGAGCAGTTCTTC.

This clonotype was recorded at least ten times. The chain is built from TRBV27 and TRBJ2-5; perhaps D is TRBD1 or TRBD2 (6 bases each). The germline CDR1 and CDR2 sequences are MNHEY and SMNVEV (reference sequence). V lost 4 bases, J lost 5 bases, and 17 bases lay in between. This CDR3 has 15 amino acids. Written as DNA, the CDR3 is TGTGCCAGCAGTTACCTGACGGGGGCGGGTGAGACCCAGTACTTC. Protein product: CASSYLTGAGETQYF.

The J gene is TRBJ2-7, the V gene TRBV14; D gene unclear. Germline CDR1 and CDR2: SGHDN and FVKESK. The CDR3 loop spans 15 amino acids. Trimming shortened V by 2 bases and J by 1 base, and 12 bases separated the two germline ends. Here the CDR3 reads CASSQMSDPSYEQYF. CDR3 coding DNA: TGTGCCAGCAGCCAAATGTCGGATCCATCCTACGAGCAGTACTTC.

The genes are TRBV7-8 and TRBJ2-7; 12 positions match TRBD2. The V gene end was trimmed by 5 bases and the J gene end by 2 bases; junction bases not matched to a gene: 7. This CDR3 has 16 amino acids. Germline CDR1 SGHVS, CDR2 FQNEAQ. CDR3 in amino acids: CASSMQLAGGTYEQYF. In DNA form, the CDR3 reads TGTGCCAGCAGCATGCAACTAGCGGGAGGAACCTACGAGCAGTACTTC. The variable domain in full, with the rest retrieved from reference TRBV7-8 and TRBJ2-7, is GAGVSQSPRYKVAKRGQDVALRCDPISGHVSLFWYQQALGQGPEFLTYFQNEAQLDKSGLPSDRFFAERPEGSVSTLKIQRTQQEDSAVYLCASSMQLAGGTYEQYFGPGTRLTVT.

This clonotype has only a few counts. The V and J genes are TRBV7-2 and TRBJ1-6, with 9 bases lining up with TRBD1. The J segment lost 10 bases and the V segment lost 4 bases, leaving 8 bases of the junction unmatched. Per germline, CDR1 SGHTA and CDR2 FQGNSA. CDR3 length: 15 residues. CDR3 sequence (DNA): TGTGCCAGCAGCTATACAGGGGGCCCTTTGTCACCCCTCCACTTT. This translates into CASSYTGGPLSPLHF.

The chain recombines TRBV5-4 with TRBJ1-1; tentatively, D is TRBD1 (5 bases). This CDR3 is built from 16 residues. V was trimmed by 1 base and J by 3 bases, leaving 16 bases between them. CDR1 and CDR2 (germline): SGHNT, YYREEE (reference sequence). The DNA of the CDR3 is TGTGCCAGCAGCTTGCAGGGAGGGGAGTTATACACTGAAGCTTTCTTT. Translation gives CASSLQGGELYTEAFF.